The next 5 T cell receptor beta chains were all read from a single sample in a study of cytomegalovirus exposure and HLA in healthy donors. Produced via immunoSEQ multiplex PCR; TCRdb's table is partial and in-frame only. The sample carries under 300,000 clones, roughly 86% recorded once. The specimen sequenced was PBMCs. The receptor set was obtained from a young woman in good health and CMV-seropositive.

V gene TRBV7-9 combines with J gene TRBJ2-1, with D perhaps TRBD1 (5 bases). The CDR3 consists of 12 residues. Trimming cost V 1 base and J 15 bases, with 13 bases left between them. From germline, CDR1 is SEHNR and CDR2 FQNEAQ (reference sequence). CDR3 in amino acids: CASSLVEVGLFF. The CDR3 nucleotides are TGTGCCAGCAGCTTAGTAGAGGTGGGGCTGTTCTTC.

This clone has a single count. The chain couples TRBV19 to TRBJ2-1, with 12 bases that match TRBD2. Per germline, CDR1 LNHDA and CDR2 SQIVND (reference sequence). V trimming: 1 base; J trimming: 6 bases; junction bases outside the gene matches: 4. CDR3 length equals 16 residues. The CDR3 DNA reads as TGTGCCAGTAGTATAGTGGCGACTAGCGGGAGCAATGAGCAGTTCTTC. Its protein product is CASSIVATSGSNEQFF.

The chain joins TRBV7-3 to TRBJ2-3; D remains ambiguous. Germline V gives CDR1 SGHTA, CDR2 FQGTGA. V shed 0 bases and J shed 0 bases, with 4 bases lying between them. CDR3 size: 14 residues. The CDR3 DNA sequence: TGTGCCAGCAGCTTAACAGCAAGCACAGATACGCAGTATTTT. Residues: CASSLTASTDTQYF.

The gene calls are TRBV6-1 and TRBJ2-3, with a possible D match to TRBD1 (6 bases). Germline V CDR1 and CDR2: MNHNS, SASEGT. Trimming pared 5 bases from V and 9 bases from J, leaving 15 bases between. This CDR3 is built from 13 residues. In DNA, the CDR3 is TGTGCCAGCAGTCGGACAGTTTCCATGACGCAGTATTTT. Protein product: CASSRTVSMTQYF.

The chain recombines TRBV18 with TRBJ1-2; 8 bases map to TRBD1. J was trimmed by 4 bases and V by 3 bases; bases with no gene match: 7. Germline lookup yields CDR1 KGHSH and CDR2 LQKENI. The length of the CDR3 is 15 residues. CDR3 in amino acids: CASSPMTGEGYGYTF. The CDR3 DNA follows: TGTGCCAGCTCACCCATGACAGGGGAGGGCTATGGCTACACCTTC.